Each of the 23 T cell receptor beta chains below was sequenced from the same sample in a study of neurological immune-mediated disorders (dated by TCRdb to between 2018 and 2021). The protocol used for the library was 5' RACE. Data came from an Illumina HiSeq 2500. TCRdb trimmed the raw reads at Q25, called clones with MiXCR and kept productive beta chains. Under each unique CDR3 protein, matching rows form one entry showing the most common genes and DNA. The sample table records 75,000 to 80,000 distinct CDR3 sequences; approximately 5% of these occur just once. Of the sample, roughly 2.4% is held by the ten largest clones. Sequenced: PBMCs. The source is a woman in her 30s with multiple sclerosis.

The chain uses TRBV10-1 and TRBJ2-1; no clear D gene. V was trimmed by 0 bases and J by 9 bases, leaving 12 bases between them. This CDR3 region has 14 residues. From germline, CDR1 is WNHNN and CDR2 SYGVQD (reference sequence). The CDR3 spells CASSESQFTTEQFF. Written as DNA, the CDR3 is TGCGCCAGCAGTGAGTCGCAGTTTACAACTGAGCAGTTCTTC.

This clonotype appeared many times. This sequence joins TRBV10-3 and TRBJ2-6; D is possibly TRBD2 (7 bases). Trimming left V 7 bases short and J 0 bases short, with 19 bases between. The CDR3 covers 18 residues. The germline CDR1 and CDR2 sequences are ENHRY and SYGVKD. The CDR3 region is CAITPGEGQSSGANVLTF. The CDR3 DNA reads TGTGCCATCACCCCGGGGGAGGGACAAAGCTCTGGGGCCAACGTCCTGACTTTC.

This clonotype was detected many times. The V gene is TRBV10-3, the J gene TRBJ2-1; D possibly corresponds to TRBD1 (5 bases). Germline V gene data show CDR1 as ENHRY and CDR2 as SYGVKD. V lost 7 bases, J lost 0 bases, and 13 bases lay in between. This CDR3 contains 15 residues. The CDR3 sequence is CAITETGSSYNEQFF. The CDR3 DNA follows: TGTGCCATCACGGAAACAGGCAGCTCCTACAATGAGCAGTTCTTC.

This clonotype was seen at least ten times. As DNA, the CDR3 is TGCAGTGCTTCGAGCGGAAGGGCCTACGAGCAGTACTTC. Its protein product is CSASSGRAYEQYF. This chain joins TRBV20-1 and TRBJ2-7, with D maybe TRBD2 (5 bases). V gave up 5 bases and J gave up 2 bases, with 13 bases separating them. The CDR3 covers 13 residues. The germline CDR1 and CDR2 sequences are DFQATT and SNEGSKA (reference sequence).

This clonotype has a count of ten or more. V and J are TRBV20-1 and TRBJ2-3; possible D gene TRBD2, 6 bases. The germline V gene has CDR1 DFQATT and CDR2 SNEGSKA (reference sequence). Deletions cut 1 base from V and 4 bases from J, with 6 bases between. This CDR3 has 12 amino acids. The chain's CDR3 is CSARAGADTQYF. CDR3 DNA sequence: TGCAGTGCTAGAGCGGGAGCAGATACGCAGTATTTT.

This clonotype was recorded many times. CDR3: CASSPLAGASYNEQFF. DNA for the CDR3: TGTGCCAGCAGCCCCTTAGCGGGAGCCTCCTACAATGAGCAGTTCTTC. This rearrangement joins TRBV27 to TRBJ2-1; TRBD2 matches 9 bases. Per the germline V gene, CDR1 is MNHEY and CDR2 is SMNVEV (reference sequence). The J segment lost 0 bases and the V segment lost 6 bases, leaving 6 bases of the junction unmatched. This CDR3 comprises 16 residues.

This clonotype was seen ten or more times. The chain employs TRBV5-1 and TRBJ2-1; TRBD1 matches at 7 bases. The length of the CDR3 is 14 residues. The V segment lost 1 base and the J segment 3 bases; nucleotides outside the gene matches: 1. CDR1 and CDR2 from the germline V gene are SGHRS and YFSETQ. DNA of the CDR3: TGCGCCAGCAGCTTGCCAGGGGGCTACAATGAGCAGTTCTTC. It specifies CASSLPGGYNEQFF.

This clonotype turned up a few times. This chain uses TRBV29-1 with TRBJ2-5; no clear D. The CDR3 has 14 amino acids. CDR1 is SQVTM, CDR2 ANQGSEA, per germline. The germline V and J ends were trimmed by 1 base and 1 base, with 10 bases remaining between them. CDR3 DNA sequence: TGCAGCGTTGAAGGTCTAGGTTTCCAAGAGACCCAGTACTTC. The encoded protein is CSVEGLGFQETQYF. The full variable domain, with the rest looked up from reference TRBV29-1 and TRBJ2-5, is SAVISQKPSRDICQRGTSLTIQCQVDSQVTMMFWYRQQPGQSLTLIATANQGSEATYESGFVIDKFPISRPNLTFSTLTVSNMSPEDSSIYLCSVEGLGFQETQYFGPGTRLLVL.

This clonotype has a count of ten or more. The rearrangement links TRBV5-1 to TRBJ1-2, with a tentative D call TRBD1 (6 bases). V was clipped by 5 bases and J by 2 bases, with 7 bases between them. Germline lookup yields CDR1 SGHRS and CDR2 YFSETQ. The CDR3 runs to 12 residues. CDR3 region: CASRTGNYGYTF. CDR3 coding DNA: TGCGCCAGCAGGACAGGAAACTATGGCTACACCTTC. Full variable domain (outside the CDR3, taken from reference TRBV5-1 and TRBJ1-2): KAGVTQTPRYLIKTRGQQVTLSCSPISGHRSVSWYQQTPGQGLQFLFEYFSETQRNKGNFPGRFSGRQFSNSRSEMNVSTLELGDSALYLCASRTGNYGYTFGSGTRLTVV.

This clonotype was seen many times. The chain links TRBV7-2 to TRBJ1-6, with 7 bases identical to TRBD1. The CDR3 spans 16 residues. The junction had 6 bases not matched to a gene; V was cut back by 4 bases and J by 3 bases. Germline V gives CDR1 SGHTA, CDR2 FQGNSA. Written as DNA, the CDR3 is TGTGCCAGCAGCTCCCCGGACAGGAACTATAATTCACCCCTCCACTTT. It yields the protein CASSSPDRNYNSPLHF.

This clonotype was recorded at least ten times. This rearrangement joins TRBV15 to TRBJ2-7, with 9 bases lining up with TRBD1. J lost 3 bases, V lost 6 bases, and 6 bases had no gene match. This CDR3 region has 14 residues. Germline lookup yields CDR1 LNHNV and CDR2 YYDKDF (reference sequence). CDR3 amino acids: CATSGPGQGYEQYF. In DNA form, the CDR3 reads TGTGCCACCAGTGGACCGGGACAGGGCTACGAGCAGTACTTC.

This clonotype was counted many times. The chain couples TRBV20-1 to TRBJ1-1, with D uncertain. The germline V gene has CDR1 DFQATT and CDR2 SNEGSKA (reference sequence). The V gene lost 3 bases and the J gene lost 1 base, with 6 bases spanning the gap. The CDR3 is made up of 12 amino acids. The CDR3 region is CSARDPNTEAFF. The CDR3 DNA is TGCAGTGCTAGGGATCCGAACACTGAAGCTTTCTTT.

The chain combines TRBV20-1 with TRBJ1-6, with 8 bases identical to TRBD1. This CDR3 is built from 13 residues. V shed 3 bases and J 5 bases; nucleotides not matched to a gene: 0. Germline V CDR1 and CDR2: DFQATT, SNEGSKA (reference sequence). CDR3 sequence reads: CSARTGDNSPLHF. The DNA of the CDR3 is TGCAGTGCTAGGACAGGGGATAATTCACCCCTCCACTTT.

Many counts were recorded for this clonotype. The CDR3: CSATGGAPQETQYF. The CDR3 DNA reads TGCAGTGCTACAGGGGGCGCCCCCCAAGAGACCCAGTACTTC. The V and J genes are TRBV20-1 and TRBJ2-5; 8 nucleotides match TRBD1. CDR3 size: 14 residues. V dropped 4 bases and J dropped 1; count of bases not matched to a gene: 5. The germline V gene encodes CDR1 DFQATT and CDR2 SNEGSKA (reference sequence).

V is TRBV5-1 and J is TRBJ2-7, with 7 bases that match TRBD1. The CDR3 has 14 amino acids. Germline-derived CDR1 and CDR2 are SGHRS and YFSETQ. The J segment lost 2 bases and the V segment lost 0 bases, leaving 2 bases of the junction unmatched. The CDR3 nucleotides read TGCGCCAGCAGCTTGGGCCAGGGGGCCTACGAGCAGTACTTC. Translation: CASSLGQGAYEQYF.

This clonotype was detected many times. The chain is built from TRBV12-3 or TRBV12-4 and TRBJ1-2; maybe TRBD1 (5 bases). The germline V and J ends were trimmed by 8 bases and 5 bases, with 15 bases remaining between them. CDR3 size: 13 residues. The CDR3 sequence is CASARQINYGYTF. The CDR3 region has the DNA TGTGCCAGCGCCAGACAGATTAATTATGGCTACACCTTC.

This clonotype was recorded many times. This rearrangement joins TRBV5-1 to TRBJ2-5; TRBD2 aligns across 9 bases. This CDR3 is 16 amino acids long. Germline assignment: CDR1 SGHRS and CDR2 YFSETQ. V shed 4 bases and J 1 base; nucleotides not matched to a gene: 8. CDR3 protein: CASSPVSGGPQETQYF. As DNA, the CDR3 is TGCGCCAGCAGCCCTGTTAGCGGGGGACCCCAAGAGACCCAGTACTTC.

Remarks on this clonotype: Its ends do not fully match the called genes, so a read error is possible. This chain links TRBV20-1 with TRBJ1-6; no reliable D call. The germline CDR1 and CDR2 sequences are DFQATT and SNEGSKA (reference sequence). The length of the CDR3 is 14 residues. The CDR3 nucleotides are TGCAGTGCTAGAAGCAGCTCCTATAATTCAACCCTCAACTTT. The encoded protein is CSARSSSYNSTLNF.

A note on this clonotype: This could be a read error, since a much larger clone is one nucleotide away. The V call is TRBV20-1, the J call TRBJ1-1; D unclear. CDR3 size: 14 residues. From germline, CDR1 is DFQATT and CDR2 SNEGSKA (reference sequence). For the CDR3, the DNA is TGCAGTGCTAGTAATTACAGACTCCACACTGGAGCTTTCTTT. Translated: CSASNYRLHTGAFF.

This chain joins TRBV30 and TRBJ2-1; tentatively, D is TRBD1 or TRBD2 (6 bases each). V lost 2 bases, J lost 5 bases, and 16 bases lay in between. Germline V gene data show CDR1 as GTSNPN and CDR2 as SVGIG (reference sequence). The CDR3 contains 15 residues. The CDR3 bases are TGTGCCTGGAGTATGCTCCGGGGGCTTGACAATGAGCAGTTCTTC. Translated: CAWSMLRGLDNEQFF.

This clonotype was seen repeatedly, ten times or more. This CDR3 reads CSARDSAGVSYNEQFF. The CDR3 DNA reads as TGCAGTGCTAGAGATTCAGCGGGAGTCTCCTACAATGAGCAGTTCTTC. The rearrangement joins TRBV20-1 to TRBJ2-1; 8 bases map to TRBD2. CDR3 size: 16 residues. CDR1 is DFQATT and CDR2 is SNEGSKA in the germline V gene (reference sequence). V dropped 0 bases and J dropped 0; count of bases not matched to a gene: 4.

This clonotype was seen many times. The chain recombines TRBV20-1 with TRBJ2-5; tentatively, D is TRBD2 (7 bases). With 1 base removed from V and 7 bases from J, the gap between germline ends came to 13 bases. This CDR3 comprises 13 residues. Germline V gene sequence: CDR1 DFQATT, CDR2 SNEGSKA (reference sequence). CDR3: CSARVGGAGTQYF. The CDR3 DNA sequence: TGCAGTGCTAGAGTTGGGGGGGCGGGGACCCAGTACTTC.

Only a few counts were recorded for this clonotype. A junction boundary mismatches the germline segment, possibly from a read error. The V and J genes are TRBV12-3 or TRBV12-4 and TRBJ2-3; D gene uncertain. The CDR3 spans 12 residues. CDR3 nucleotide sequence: TGTGACAGCAGTTTCAGCACAGATACGCAGTATTTT. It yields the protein CDSSFSTDTQYF.